The 28 T cell receptor beta chains listed next were all sequenced from one sample in a study of T cell responses to AZD1222 COVID-19 vaccine. Some clones are missing from TCRdb's copy, which holds only in-frame ones; the method was immunoSEQ multiplex PCR. The table includes about 130,000 clones, 70% to 90% detected once. Sample: peripheral blood, taken on day 0 of AZD1222 vaccination. Receptor source: an adult in good health.

The CDR3, as DNA: TGTGCCAGCAGCCAATATGGGACAGTCGGCGTCGAGCAGTACTTC. Encoded protein: CASSQYGTVGVEQYF. The chain links TRBV3-1 (or the pseudogene TRBV3-2) to TRBJ2-7, with 7 positions matching TRBD1. With 2 bases clipped from V and 6 bases from J, the junction kept 10 bases outside the gene matches. This CDR3 has 15 residues. Germline CDR1 and CDR2: LGHDT and YNNKEL (reference sequence).

The V call is TRBV29-1, the J call TRBJ2-3; D is unclear. V was clipped by 7 bases and J by 0 bases, with 8 bases between them. Germline V gene data show CDR1 as SQVTM and CDR2 as ANQGSEA. The CDR3 extends over 12 amino acids. DNA for the CDR3: TGCAGCGATCTGGGAAGCACAGATACGCAGTATTTT. It encodes CSDLGSTDTQYF.

The count of this clone is one. The V call is TRBV3-1 (or the pseudogene TRBV3-2), the J call TRBJ1-2, with 7 bases matching TRBD1. The CDR3 consists of 14 residues. CDR1 and CDR2 (germline): LGHDT, YNNKEL (reference sequence). The V segment lost 0 bases and the J segment 4 bases; nucleotides outside the gene matches: 2. Written as DNA, the CDR3 is TGTGCCAGCAGCCAAGACAGGGGGACCTATGGCTACACCTTC. Translated: CASSQDRGTYGYTF.

This clone showed up just a few times. The rearrangement joins TRBV7-6 to TRBJ2-2; 15 bases align to TRBD2. This CDR3 has 18 residues. The J segment lost 3 bases and the V segment lost 5 bases, leaving 7 bases of the junction unmatched. The germline gives CDR1 SGHVS, CDR2 FNYEAQ. CDR3 nucleotides: TGTGCCAGCAGCAAAGGACTAGCGGGGGGGCCCTACACCGGGGAGCTGTTTTTT. Amino acid sequence: CASSKGLAGGPYTGELFF.

J is TRBJ2-2 and V is TRBV4-2; D is unclear. Germline V gene lookup returns CDR1 LGHNA and CDR2 YNFKEQ. V shed 6 bases and J shed 6 bases, with 8 bases lying between them. The CDR3 extends over 12 amino acids. This CDR3 is CASRRFAGELFF. The CDR3 nucleotides read TGTGCCAGCAGACGGTTTGCCGGGGAGCTGTTTTTT.

The chain combines TRBV27 with TRBJ1-4; D not resolved. Trimming removed 8 bases at V and 10 bases at J, with 20 bases between. CDR1 is MNHEY and CDR2 is SMNVEV in the germline V gene (reference sequence). This CDR3 has 14 residues. In nucleotides, the CDR3 is TGTGCCAGCCAGCCTTTGGGCCAGTCCGGAAAACTGTTTTTT. Protein: CASQPLGQSGKLFF. The full variable domain, its missing parts supplied by reference TRBV27 and TRBJ1-4, is EAQVTQNPRYLITVTGKKLTVTCSQNMNHEYMSWYRQDPGLGLRQIYYSMNVEVTDKGDVPEGYKVSRKEKRNFPLILESPSPNQTSLYFCASQPLGQSGKLFFGSGTQLSVL.

V and J are TRBV19 and TRBJ2-6; the D gene could be TRBD1 or TRBD2 (5 bases each). The CDR3 runs 18 residues. CDR1 LNHDA and CDR2 SQIVND come from the germline V gene (reference sequence). V lost 1 base and J lost 4, with 17 bases in between. CDR3 sequence reads: CASSIVRAGPSGANVLTF. CDR3 bases: TGTGCCAGTAGTATAGTGAGGGCAGGGCCTTCGGGGGCCAACGTCCTGACTTTC.

V usage is TRBV28 and J usage is TRBJ2-2; D is unclear. CDR3 length: 12 amino acids. Trimming cost V 1 base and J 8 bases, with 5 bases left between them. The germline CDR1 and CDR2 sequences are MDHEN and SYDVKM. The CDR3 spells CASSLLRGELFF. In nucleotides, the CDR3 is TGTGCCAGCAGTTTATTGAGGGGGGAGCTGTTTTTT.

This clone was recorded once. The chain joins TRBV20-1 to TRBJ1-1; D remains ambiguous. The germline CDR1 and CDR2 sequences are DFQATT and SNEGSKA (reference sequence). The CDR3 has 13 residues. Trimming pared 3 bases from V and 0 bases from J, leaving 8 bases between. The CDR3 protein is CSASTPMNTEAFF. DNA of the CDR3: TGCAGTGCTAGTACCCCGATGAACACTGAAGCTTTCTTT.

The V gene is TRBV6-1, the J gene TRBJ1-4; D call uncertain. The V gene's germline CDR1 is MNHNS and CDR2 SASEGT. The CDR3 sequence is 15 residues long. Between the trimmed V and J ends, which lost 1 base and 0 bases, there was a span of 6 bases. Here the CDR3 DNA reads TGTGCCAGCAGTGAAGTCGGGGCAACTAATGAAAAACTGTTTTTT. Encoded protein: CASSEVGATNEKLFF.

The chain combines TRBV19 with TRBJ1-2; D is ambiguous. V shed 2 bases and J shed 2 bases, with 6 bases lying between them. Germline lookup yields CDR1 LNHDA and CDR2 SQIVND (reference sequence). The CDR3 spans 13 residues. The CDR3 coding sequence is TGTGCCAGTAGTATAATGACGAACTATGGCTACACCTTC. This encodes CASSIMTNYGYTF.

The chain recombines TRBV11-2 with TRBJ2-7; no definite D call. V was clipped by 2 bases and J by 5 bases, with 7 bases between them. Germline CDR1 is SGHAT and CDR2 is FQNNGV. The CDR3 totals 12 residues. The CDR3 nucleotides are TGTGCCAGCAGCTTATCCGTCCACGAGCAGTACTTC. Translating it yields CASSLSVHEQYF.

The rearrangement links TRBV6-5 to TRBJ2-1; 9 bases align to TRBD1. V was clipped by 6 bases and J by 4 bases; unmatched bases: 4. Germline V lookup: CDR1 MNHEY, CDR2 SVGAGI. This CDR3 has 14 amino acids. In DNA, the CDR3 is TGTGCCAGCAGCCGACAGGGGGGTTACAATGAGCAGTTCTTC. Its translation is CASSRQGGYNEQFF.

This sequence joins TRBV20-1 and TRBJ1-3; no definite D call. Germline values: CDR1 DFQATT, CDR2 SNEGSKA (reference sequence). Trimming removed 3 bases from V and 0 bases from J, with 6 bases in between. This CDR3 spans 13 amino acids. DNA for the CDR3: TGCAGTGCTAGTGGCCTCTCTGGAAACACCATATATTTT. Translated: CSASGLSGNTIYF.

This chain joins TRBV2 and TRBJ2-7, with 7 bases that match TRBD2. Germline trimming cut 4 bases from V and 0 bases from J; bases unmatched to any gene: 3. The CDR3 is 14 residues long. Germline assignment: CDR1 SNHLY and CDR2 FYNNEI. CDR3 amino acids: CASSAGLGSYEQYF. CDR3 in DNA: TGTGCCAGCAGTGCTGGACTAGGCTCCTACGAGCAGTACTTC. The full variable domain, completed using reference TRBV2 and TRBJ2-7, is EPEVTQTPSHQVTQMGQEVILRCVPISNHLYFYWYRQILGQKVEFLVSFYNNEISEKSEIFDDQFSVERPDGSNFTLKIRSTKLEDSAMYFCASSAGLGSYEQYFGPGTRLTVT.

The DNA for the CDR3 is TGTGCCAGCAGTCCCCATCGACTAGCGGTCCTCACAGATACGCAGTATTTT. Residues: CASSPHRLAVLTDTQYF. V gene TRBV28 combines with J gene TRBJ2-3, with 9 bases lining up with TRBD2. This CDR3 region has 17 residues. The junction had 11 bases not matched to a gene; V was cut back by 5 bases and J by 2 bases. CDR1 and CDR2 from the germline V gene are MDHEN and SYDVKM.

The rearrangement joins TRBV27 to TRBJ1-3, with D tentatively TRBD1 (5 bases). Germline V gene sequence: CDR1 MNHEY, CDR2 SMNVEV (reference sequence). The CDR3 runs to 14 residues. V was trimmed by 4 bases and J by 3 bases, leaving 10 bases between them. The chain's CDR3 is CASSSGPRGNTIYF. In nucleotides, the CDR3 is TGTGCCAGCAGTTCGGGACCGCGTGGAAACACCATATATTTT.

The V call is TRBV6-5, the J call TRBJ1-4; perhaps TRBD1 as D (5 bases). CDR3 length equals 13 residues. V was cut by 0 bases and J by 13 bases, with 12 bases left in between. Looked up from germline, CDR1 is MNHEY and CDR2 is SVGAGI. CDR3 sequence (DNA): TGTGCCAGCAGTTACTCGCGAGGGACTGGACTGTTTTTT. Translation gives CASSYSRGTGLFF.

The rearrangement links TRBV5-1 to TRBJ2-3; D is tentatively TRBD1 or TRBD2 (5 bases each). V dropped 5 bases and J dropped 6 bases, with 19 bases sitting between them. This CDR3 spans 15 amino acids. Germline V gene data show CDR1 as SGHRS and CDR2 as YFSETQ. The CDR3 DNA follows: TGCGCCAGCAGGATGGGACCGACGGGTGACGATACGCAGTATTTT. This encodes CASRMGPTGDDTQYF.

In this sample, this clone turned up once. The chain links TRBV29-1 to TRBJ1-2, with D possibly TRBD1 on 6 matching bases. Trimming shortened V by 6 bases and J by 8 bases, and 16 bases separated the two germline ends. This CDR3 has 12 residues. Germline-derived CDR1 and CDR2 are SQVTM and ANQGSEA. CDR3 in amino acids: CSVQGSFYGYTF. CDR3 nucleotide sequence: TGCAGCGTGCAGGGGTCTTTTTACGGCTACACCTTC.

This clone was picked up a small number of times. This CDR3 is CASRGTGAGTEAFF. In nucleotides, the CDR3 is TGTGCCAGCAGGGGGACAGGGGCCGGGACTGAAGCTTTCTTT. The rearrangement links TRBV2 to TRBJ1-1, with 10 positions matching TRBD1. Germline V lookup: CDR1 SNHLY, CDR2 FYNNEI. This CDR3 spans 14 amino acids. The junction had 6 bases not matched to a gene; V was cut back by 6 bases and J by 5 bases. Complete variable domain (other parts from reference TRBV2 and TRBJ1-1): EPEVTQTPSHQVTQMGQEVILRCVPISNHLYFYWYRQILGQKVEFLVSFYNNEISEKSEIFDDQFSVERPDGSNFTLKIRSTKLEDSAMYFCASRGTGAGTEAFFGQGTRLTVV.

The chain is built from TRBV27 and TRBJ1-3; D is perhaps TRBD1 (5 bases). Deletions cut 2 bases from V and 0 bases from J, with 8 bases between. The CDR3 length is 15 residues. Germline loops: CDR1 MNHEY, CDR2 SMNVEV (reference sequence). The CDR3 DNA reads TGTGCCAGCAGTTTAACAGGATCCTCTGGAAACACCATATATTTT. Translating it yields CASSLTGSSGNTIYF.

The V call is TRBV28, the J call TRBJ2-3, with 7 bases aligning to TRBD2. V was pared by 7 bases and J by 5 bases, with 6 bases of the junction left unmatched. Germline V lookup: CDR1 MDHEN, CDR2 SYDVKM. The CDR3 runs to 13 residues. CDR3 in DNA: TGTGCCAGCACTTGGGGCGGGAGAGATACGCAGTATTTT. Protein sequence: CASTWGGRDTQYF.

The chain links TRBV9 to TRBJ1-1; D is perhaps TRBD1 (6 bases). This CDR3 has 18 amino acids. Trimming shortened V by 3 bases and J by 3 bases, and 24 bases separated the two germline ends. Looked up from germline, CDR1 is SGDLS and CDR2 is YYNGEE. CDR3 amino acids: CASSAPGVGAGIDTEAFF. CDR3 nucleotides: TGTGCCAGCAGCGCCCCAGGGGTGGGGGCAGGGATTGACACTGAAGCTTTCTTT. Full variable domain (missing parts from reference TRBV9 and TRBJ1-1): DSGVTQTPKHLITATGQRVTLRCSPRSGDLSVYWYQQSLDQGLQFLIQYYNGEERAKGNILERFSAQQFPDLHSELNLSSLELGDSALYFCASSAPGVGAGIDTEAFFGQGTRLTVV.

The gene calls are TRBV21-1 and TRBJ1-5. TRBV21-1 is a pseudogene. The length of the CDR3 is 18 residues. In DNA form, the CDR3 reads TGTGCCAGCAGCCTAGAGGGACGGATGATGGATAGCAATCAGCCCCAGCATTTT. Its protein is CASSLEGRMMDSNQPQHF.

The J gene is TRBJ1-2, the V gene TRBV6-5; no firm D call. The V and J ends lost 7 bases and 2 bases respectively, with 14 bases between them. The germline CDR1 and CDR2 sequences are MNHEY and SVGAGI. The CDR3 loop spans 14 amino acids. The CDR3 spells CASTYGVRNYGYTF. CDR3 nucleotide sequence: TGTGCCAGCACCTATGGGGTTCGGAACTATGGCTACACCTTC.

The CDR3 here is CASSGSANEQFF. CDR3 nucleotides: TGTGCCAGCAGCGGTAGCGCTAATGAGCAGTTCTTC. The chain carries TRBV11-3 and TRBJ2-1, with D possibly being TRBD2 (5 bases). V lost 5 bases and J lost 7, with 9 bases in between. The CDR3 is 12 residues long. The germline CDR1 and CDR2 sequences are SGHNT and YENEEA.

The table lists this clone with a few counts. The J gene is TRBJ1-2, the V gene TRBV6-5, with 9 positions matching TRBD1. This CDR3 is 12 amino acids long. Trimming at V came to 10 bases and at J to 4 bases, leaving 4 bases not matched to a gene. Germline CDR1 reads MNHEY; CDR2 reads SVGAGI. The CDR3 DNA reads as TGTGCCACGACAGGGGGGATCTATGGCTACACCTTC. Its protein is CATTGGIYGYTF.